Reported below is one TCR beta chain. Source study methods: Cell counts per sample came from amplifying reference gene primers. Profiled with immunoSEQ multiplex PCR; TCRdb holds only in-frame clones, not every one. V and J calls and clone size are as listed in that table; D and trimming were resolved from the DNA. Of about 49,000 clones in the sample, about 85% were seen once. The V end was cut by 3 bases, the J end by 2 bases, with 13 bases between. The CDR3 has 15 amino acids. Germline assignment: CDR1 KGHSH and CDR2 LQKENI. This sample was included in a study of blood T cell repertoires in COVID-19. The overall study: Material from acute and convalescent COVID-19 was sourced from the United States, Italy and Spain.

The receptor was derived from a middle-aged man with active COVID-19. This sequence joins TRBV18 and TRBJ2-5; D possibly corresponds to TRBD1 (5 bases). The sample consisted of peripheral blood. CDR3 coding DNA: TGTGCCAGCTCACCTTGGGGCAGGGATCAAGAGACCCAGTACTTC. Translation gives CASSPWGRDQETQYF.